This TCR beta chain was recovered during a study of healthy donors' naive CD4 and CD8 T cells. Per the germline V gene, CDR1 is SQVTM and CDR2 is ANQGSEA. V lost 7 bases and J lost 1, with 7 bases in between. The CDR3 runs to 11 residues. A linear amplification protocol produced the TCR libraries from roughly 480 ng of total RNA. TCRdb processed the reads anew with MiXCR; each CDR3 protein has one entry. The sample has approximately 180,000 distinct CDR3 sequences; about 74% are singletons. This clonotype was obtained from a pool of human donors in good health; the sample pools cells from several healthy donors. V is TRBV29-1 and J is TRBJ1-2; no firm D call. Sequenced input: naive CD4+ and CD8+ T cells sorted from blood, pooled from several donors. CDR3 loop: CSATHNYGYTF. CDR3 coding DNA: TGCAGCGCTACTCATAACTATGGCTACACCTTC.